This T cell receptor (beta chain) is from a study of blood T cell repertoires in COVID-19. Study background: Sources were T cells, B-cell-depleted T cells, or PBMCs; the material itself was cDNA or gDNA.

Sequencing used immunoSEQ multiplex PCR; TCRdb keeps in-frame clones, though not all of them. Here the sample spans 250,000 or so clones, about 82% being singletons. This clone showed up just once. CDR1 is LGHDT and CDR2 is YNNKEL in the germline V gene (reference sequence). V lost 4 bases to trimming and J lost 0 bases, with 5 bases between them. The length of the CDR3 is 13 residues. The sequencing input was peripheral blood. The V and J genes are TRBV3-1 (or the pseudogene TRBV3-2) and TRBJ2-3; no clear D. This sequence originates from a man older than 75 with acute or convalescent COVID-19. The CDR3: CASSPPSTDTQYF. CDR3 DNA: TGTGCCAGCAGCCCTCCTAGCACAGATACGCAGTATTTT.